The present entry profiles one TCR beta chain with its context. What it binds is not known. Time point reported: week 3, after first cycle of checkpoint inhibitor. Apart from two fast progressors, RECIST 1.1 response was judged 12 weeks post-infusion. No patient had earlier systemic cancer treatment, concurrent immunosuppressants, or another active cancer. These data are taken from a study of blood T cell dynamics during melanoma immunotherapy. Looking at the study overall: Patients with metastatic melanoma got pembrolizumab or nivolumab-ipilimumab as first-line care.

Regarding the study as a whole: Disease-control patients' PBMC repertoires became either more clonal or more diverse at W3.

This table comes from immunoSEQ multiplex PCR, and its TCRdb copy is limited to in-frame clones, with some not included. The sample yields under 15,000 clones, 88% seen once. Germline V CDR1 and CDR2: SGHNT, YENEEA. Trimming removed 4 bases from V and 6 bases from J; junction bases left unmatched: 5. This CDR3 region has 13 residues. The source material was blood, sampled from a patient treated with checkpoint blockade. The clonotype comes from a human donor with melanoma. The chain joins TRBV11-3 to TRBJ2-7; 8 bases are a match to TRBD1. CDR3 bases: TGTGCCAGCAGCTCGGGACAGGTCAGCGAGCAGTACTTC. This gives the protein CASSSGQVSEQYF.